This T cell receptor (beta chain) was retrieved from a study of T cells in Graves' hyperthyroidism and ophthalmopathy. The CDR3 spans 16 residues. Between the trimmed V and J ends, which lost 4 bases and 0 bases, there was a span of 11 bases. CDR1 and CDR2 (germline): SGDLS, YYNGEE. TCR beta CDR3 region amplification was performed from RNA transcripts. A set of HTBI primers served as the primers for a first-round RT-PCR of the TCR CDR3. TCRdb itself ran the multiplex PCR reads through MiXCR, one entry per CDR3 protein. The profile shows around 760,000 distinct CDR3 sequences, 30% to 40% of them singletons. This clonotype was counted many times.

This sequence originates from a woman aged 40 to 50 with Graves' hyperthyroidism. The sample was blood. The chain couples TRBV9 to TRBJ2-6; D may be TRBD1 (6 bases). CDR3 bases: TGTGCCAGCAGCCGTACAGGGTTCTCTGGGGCCAACGTCCTGACTTTC. Translation gives CASSRTGFSGANVLTF.